This paragraph reports one T cell receptor (beta chain). What it binds is not known. This CDR3 is 14 amino acids long. The ends were cut back, 1 base at V and 2 bases at J, with 9 bases in the middle. The germline gives CDR1 SGHNT, CDR2 YENEEA. This entry comes from a study of shared clonotypes between healthy human individuals. Study information: Every donor yielded three CD4 naive, three CD4 memory, two CD8 naive and one CD8 memory plate. Broader study findings: Clonotype sharing among the donors was expected to vary with sequencing depth. Shared clonotypes across all four donors exceeded non-shared ones in generation probability.

CD8 cells classed as naive were CD45RO-negative and positively selected for CCR7, excluding terminally differentiated effector memory CD45RA+ cells. Under the authors' procedure: For the immunoSEQ data, sequences were junction-only without quality scores, so filtering differed. The protocol was immunoSEQ multiplex PCR, while the TCRdb copy is restricted to in-frame clones and leaves out a portion. V and J calls and clone size are as listed in that table; D and trimming were resolved from the DNA. The sample yields about 2.1 million clones, 90% to 95% seen once. The clonotype was recovered from a young man in good health. Some clones in this sample may be carry-over from other donors' samples. Sequencing was done on a sample of naive CD8+ T cells from PBMCs. The chain uses TRBV11-3 and TRBJ2-7; D is uncertain. CDR3: CASSLGVSTYEQYF. The CDR3 bases are TGTGCCAGCAGCTTAGGGGTCAGCACCTACGAGCAGTACTTC.